This T cell receptor (beta chain) comes out of a study of T-cell memory formation after mild COVID-19. Study information: Clusters of TCRs were largely donor specific.

In its sample, this clonotype was seen a few times. CDR1 is SGHVS, CDR2 FNYEAQ, per germline. V was cut by 1 base and J by 3 bases, with 13 bases left in between. The CDR3 contains 15 residues. TCRdb re-called the 5' RACE reads through MiXCR, storing one row per CDR3 protein. The sample consists of some 490,000 distinct CDR3 sequences, roughly 18% of them appearing once. The source of this sequence is an adult woman who had mild COVID-19 (a few samples of this study predate the infection). Cell type and time point are not known. This chain uses TRBV7-6 with TRBJ2-7; D tentatively fits TRBD1 or TRBD2 (5 bases each). The source material was PBMCs or a T cell subset sorted from them (not recorded which). The DNA for the CDR3 is TGTGCCAGCAGCTTAGGGGACCTCACGATCTACGAGCAGTACTTC. This sequence encodes CASSLGDLTIYEQYF.